The source of this TCR beta chain is a study of CD8 T cells in ankylosing spondylitis. CDR1 and CDR2 from the germline V gene are SQVTM and ANQGSEA. The CDR3 totals 14 residues. The ends were cut back, 4 bases at V and 3 bases at J, with 13 bases in the middle. MiXCR, applied by TCRdb to the 5' RACE reads, yields one record per CDR3 protein. The table shows more than 20,000 distinct CDR3 sequences, with over 10% occurring only once. Sequenced input: blood. The chain uses TRBV29-1 and TRBJ1-3; no clear D. This sequence was found in a male donor with ankylosing spondylitis or in good health (not recorded which). CDR3 nucleotides: TGCAGCGTTGTTGCCTCTTCCTTTGGAAACACCATATATTTT. This sequence encodes CSVVASSFGNTIYF.